These 32 T cell receptor beta chains share one sample of origin, sequenced in a study of T cell changes during pregnancy in multiple sclerosis. Assay used: immunoSEQ multiplex PCR; TCRdb lists only in-frame clones, some missing. Among 75,000 to 80,000 clones listed, over 85% were seen once. Sequencing was performed on peripheral blood, taken in the second trimester of pregnancy. The receptor set was obtained from a female donor in good health, enrolled as a control in a pregnancy study.

The J gene is TRBJ2-7, the V gene TRBV29-1, with 8 bases lining up with TRBD1. The length of the CDR3 is 13 residues. Losses at the gene ends were 4 bases for V and 6 bases for J; bases not matched to a gene: 8. Germline CDR1 reads SQVTM; CDR2 reads ANQGSEA. In nucleotides, the CDR3 is TGCAGCGTTGTAAGGCAGGGGGCTGGCGAGCAGTACTTC. Encoded protein: CSVVRQGAGEQYF.

V gene TRBV7-2 combines with J gene TRBJ2-1, with D possibly being TRBD1 (6 bases). V was clipped by 5 bases and J by 3 bases, with 8 bases between them. Germline-derived CDR1 and CDR2 are SGHTA and FQGNSA. The CDR3 spans 13 residues. In DNA form, the CDR3 reads TGTGCCAGCAGCCCGGACAGCTACAATGAGCAGTTCTTC. Residues: CASSPDSYNEQFF.

J is TRBJ2-1 and V is TRBV7-2; tentative D call: TRBD2 (7 bases). This CDR3 is built from 16 residues. CDR1 SGHTA and CDR2 FQGNSA come from the germline V gene. The V gene lost 5 bases and the J gene lost 9 bases, with 23 bases spanning the gap. The CDR3 here is CASSPNLGGAGREQFF. In DNA form, the CDR3 reads TGTGCCAGCAGCCCCAACTTGGGGGGGGCCGGACGTGAGCAGTTCTTC.

There are a few counts of this clone. The chain uses TRBV7-2 and TRBJ1-6, with unresolved D. The V end lost 5 bases, the J end lost 13 bases, and 12 bases lay between the germline ends. From germline, CDR1 is SGHTA and CDR2 FQGNSA. This CDR3 has 12 amino acids. This chain's CDR3 is CASSPGSAPLHF. CDR3 DNA: TGTGCCAGCAGCCCCGGAAGCGCTCCCCTCCACTTT.

This CDR3 reads CASSIGTGTNEQYF. The CDR3, as DNA: TGTGCCAGCAGCATAGGGACAGGGACTAACGAGCAGTACTTC. The rearrangement uses TRBV7-6 and TRBJ2-7; 9 positions match TRBD1. V shed 5 bases and J 5 bases; nucleotides not matched to a gene: 7. The CDR3 spans 14 residues. Germline-derived CDR1 and CDR2 are SGHVS and FNYEAQ.

This rearrangement joins TRBV7-9 to TRBJ2-1; tentative D call: TRBD2 (7 bases). V was clipped by 4 bases and J by 4 bases, with 26 bases between them. CDR3 length: 19 residues. Germline CDR1 is SEHNR and CDR2 is FQNEAQ (reference sequence). The CDR3 is CASSSLQDHRRGRYNEQFF. The DNA of the CDR3 is TGTGCCAGCAGCTCATTACAGGACCATAGGCGGGGGCGGTACAATGAGCAGTTCTTC.

This chain connects TRBV5-4 to TRBJ2-1, with 9 bases identical to TRBD2. Losses at the gene ends were 8 bases for V and 2 bases for J; bases not matched to a gene: 5. The CDR3 length is 14 residues. Germline V gene lookup returns CDR1 SGHNT and CDR2 YYREEE (reference sequence). CDR3 DNA sequence: TGTGCCAGTGGAGCGGGGGGTGCCTACAATGAGCAGTTCTTC. It codes for CASGAGGAYNEQFF.

The V gene is TRBV2, the J gene TRBJ1-1; D not resolved. The CDR3 runs 13 residues. Germline assignment: CDR1 SNHLY and CDR2 FYNNEI. The V and J ends lost 3 bases and 0 bases respectively, with 5 bases between them. CDR3 in DNA: TGTGCCAGCAGTGAGTGGCTGAACACTGAAGCTTTCTTT. It specifies CASSEWLNTEAFF.

J is TRBJ2-3 and V is TRBV10-3; 8 bases fit TRBD1. The CDR3 contains 13 residues. Germline-derived CDR1 and CDR2 are ENHRY and SYGVKD. V was clipped by 9 bases and J by 0 bases; unmatched bases: 2. The CDR3 DNA reads as TGTGCCATAGACAGGGGTAGCACAGATACGCAGTATTTT. This codes for CAIDRGSTDTQYF.

This chain connects TRBV9 to TRBJ1-1; 7 bases fit TRBD1. The CDR3 is 13 residues long. The germline CDR1 and CDR2 sequences are SGDLS and YYNGEE. Losses at the gene ends were 3 bases for V and 14 bases for J; bases not matched to a gene: 13. The chain's CDR3 is CASSADRVGGGFF. CDR3 DNA: TGTGCCAGCAGCGCCGACAGGGTCGGGGGTGGCTTCTTT.

The V and J genes are TRBV19 and TRBJ2-1; D is possibly TRBD1 (5 bases). The CDR3 is made up of 14 amino acids. Germline assignment: CDR1 LNHDA and CDR2 SQIVND (reference sequence). V lost 2 bases and J lost 5, with 10 bases in between. CDR3 in amino acids: CASSIFSGNNEQFF. CDR3 DNA sequence: TGTGCCAGTAGTATATTCTCAGGGAACAATGAGCAGTTCTTC.

The J gene is TRBJ2-5, the V gene TRBV7-3, with D possibly matching TRBD2 (6 bases). Germline V gene sequence: CDR1 SGHTA, CDR2 FQGTGA. V lost 1 base and J lost 5, with 11 bases in between. The CDR3 consists of 14 residues. The CDR3, as DNA: TGTGCCAGCAGCTTAAGACTAGGAGGCGAGACCCAGTACTTC. Translated: CASSLRLGGETQYF.

The chain's CDR3 is CASTGQGKDYGYTF. Written as DNA, the CDR3 is TGTGCCAGCACTGGACAGGGGAAGGACTATGGCTACACCTTC. This rearrangement joins TRBV6-1 to TRBJ1-2, with TRBD1 matching over 9 bases. Trimming cost V 7 bases and J 3 bases; bases outside gene matches: 6. This CDR3 spans 14 amino acids. Germline V CDR1 and CDR2: MNHNS, SASEGT.

In its sample, this clone was seen once. The CDR3 nucleotides are TGTGCCAGCAGCCCGGGGGGGCTCGAGCAGTACTTC. This codes for CASSPGGLEQYF. The rearrangement uses TRBV9 and TRBJ2-7; 8 bases are a match to TRBD2. The germline V gene has CDR1 SGDLS and CDR2 YYNGEE. This CDR3 has 12 residues. Unmatched junction bases numbered 3, after V lost 4 bases and J lost 6 bases.

This clone was detected once. The chain links TRBV19 to TRBJ2-3, with D hard to call. Trimming shortened V by 3 bases and J by 3 bases, and 13 bases separated the two germline ends. Germline V gene lookup returns CDR1 LNHDA and CDR2 SQIVND (reference sequence). The CDR3 loop spans 15 amino acids. CDR3 DNA: TGTGCCAGTAGTATGACCAGCGTCGGAACAGATACGCAGTATTTT. It yields the protein CASSMTSVGTDTQYF.

V and J are TRBV7-2 and TRBJ2-2, with a tentative D call TRBD1 (6 bases). The CDR3 is 19 residues long. Between the trimmed V and J ends, which lost 1 base and 4 bases, there was a span of 22 bases. The germline V gene encodes CDR1 SGHTA and CDR2 FQGNSA. CDR3 DNA sequence: TGTGCCAGCAGCTTAGGATCTAGATCGGGCAGGGGCCTCACCGGGGAGCTGTTTTTT. It is translated as CASSLGSRSGRGLTGELFF.

The chain has TRBV25-1 and TRBJ2-7; maybe TRBD2 (6 bases). Per the germline V gene, CDR1 is MGHDK and CDR2 is SYGVNS. The CDR3 runs to 13 residues. The V gene lost 10 bases and the J gene lost 0 bases, with 13 bases spanning the gap. The CDR3 DNA reads as TGTGCCACCAGGCTGGGGGGCTCCTACGAGCAGTACTTC. Translation gives CATRLGGSYEQYF.

The chain recombines TRBV4-3 with TRBJ2-4; 13 bases fit TRBD2. CDR3 size: 19 residues. Losses at the gene ends were 1 base for V and 0 bases for J; bases not matched to a gene: 6. Germline lookup yields CDR1 LGHNA and CDR2 YSLEER. This CDR3 reads CASSQGTSGGLGAKNIQYF. Written as DNA, the CDR3 is TGCGCCAGCAGCCAAGGGACTAGCGGGGGACTTGGAGCCAAAAACATTCAGTACTTC.

The rearrangement links TRBV30 to TRBJ1-5, with TRBD1 as a possible D gene (6 bases). Germline CDR1 GTSNPN, CDR2 SVGIG (reference sequence). The CDR3 runs 14 residues. Trimming left V 6 bases short and J 2 bases short, with 14 bases between. CDR3 region: CACNREIGNQPQHF. The DNA for the CDR3 is TGTGCCTGTAACAGGGAGATAGGCAATCAGCCCCAGCATTTT.

This clone was seen a few times. The chain joins TRBV6-1 to TRBJ1-2, with 7 bases lining up with TRBD1. The V and J ends lost 1 base and 8 bases, in that order; junction bases with no gene match: 4. CDR1 MNHNS and CDR2 SASEGT come from the germline V gene. The CDR3 runs to 13 residues. CDR3 nucleotide sequence: TGTGCCAGCAGTGAAGATGTAGGGGGCGGCTACACCTTC. It specifies CASSEDVGGGYTF.

V gene TRBV7-2 combines with J gene TRBJ1-1, with D possibly TRBD1 on 5 matching bases. Germline values: CDR1 SGHTA, CDR2 FQGNSA. The V gene lost 5 bases and the J gene lost 4 bases, with 17 bases spanning the gap. The CDR3 totals 15 residues. The CDR3 here is CASSAAARAGTEAFF. The DNA for the CDR3 is TGTGCCAGCAGCGCTGCCGCCAGGGCTGGCACTGAAGCTTTCTTT.

The chain recombines TRBV7-9 with TRBJ1-2; D might be TRBD1 (5 bases). CDR3 length: 14 amino acids. Germline V gene sequence: CDR1 SEHNR, CDR2 FQNEAQ (reference sequence). Trimming pared 5 bases from V and 8 bases from J, leaving 18 bases between. This CDR3 is CASSPTVKVAGYTF. DNA for the CDR3: TGTGCCAGCAGCCCGACAGTGAAGGTGGCCGGCTACACCTTC.

The CDR3 coding sequence is TGTGCCAGCAGCTTAGCGGGGGGGGTGGTACACACTGAAGCTTTCTTT. Its protein product is CASSLAGGVVHTEAFF. The rearrangement joins TRBV7-9 to TRBJ1-1, with D maybe TRBD1 (5 bases). Germline V gene sequence: CDR1 SEHNR, CDR2 FQNEAQ (reference sequence). The CDR3 runs to 16 residues. V dropped 0 bases and J dropped 3 bases, with 14 bases sitting between them.

V usage is TRBV19 and J usage is TRBJ1-5, with unresolved D. This CDR3 comprises 13 residues. Deletions cut 0 bases from V and 9 bases from J, with 9 bases between. Germline V gene lookup returns CDR1 LNHDA and CDR2 SQIVND (reference sequence). The CDR3 DNA reads TGTGCCAGTAGTATAGATACAGTCTGGCCCCAGCATTTT. Protein sequence: CASSIDTVWPQHF.

V is TRBV7-2 and J is TRBJ1-5; tentative D call: TRBD1 (5 bases). CDR3 length: 14 residues. Deletions cut 5 bases from V and 0 bases from J, with 8 bases between. In germline, CDR1 is SGHTA, CDR2 FQGNSA. The CDR3 reads CASSIGHSNQPQHF. DNA of the CDR3: TGTGCCAGCAGCATCGGACATAGCAATCAGCCCCAGCATTTT.

This chain links TRBV7-9 with TRBJ2-7; maybe TRBD1 (5 bases). CDR3 length: 14 residues. From germline, CDR1 is SEHNR and CDR2 FQNEAQ (reference sequence). V lost 4 bases and J lost 4, with 14 bases in between. CDR3 coding DNA: TGTGCCAGCAGCTCCCGAGATTCAGGGTACGAGCAGTACTTC. Translation: CASSSRDSGYEQYF.

The chain employs TRBV30 and TRBJ1-3, with D possibly matching TRBD1 (5 bases). This CDR3 is 13 amino acids long. Trimming took 3 bases from V and 3 from J, leaving 9 bases between them. Per germline, CDR1 GTSNPN and CDR2 SVGIG (reference sequence). The CDR3 coding sequence is TGTGCCTGGAGACTCGGGGGTGGAAACACCATATATTTT. Its translation: CAWRLGGGNTIYF. Variable domain in full (rest from reference TRBV30 and TRBJ1-3): SQTIHQWPATLVQPVGSPLSLECTVEGTSNPNLYWYRQAAGRGLQLLFYSVGIGQISSEVPQNLSASRPQDRQFILSSKKLLLSDSGFYLCAWRLGGGNTIYFGEGSWLTVV.

The V call is TRBV7-2, the J call TRBJ1-2; D gene uncertain. The V end lost 2 bases, the J end lost 0 bases, and 7 bases lay between the germline ends. CDR1 SGHTA and CDR2 FQGNSA come from the germline V gene. The CDR3 is 14 amino acids. CDR3 protein: CASSLIGANYGYTF. CDR3 coding DNA: TGTGCCAGCAGCTTAATCGGAGCTAACTATGGCTACACCTTC.

This sequence joins TRBV19 and TRBJ1-1, with 9 bases that match TRBD1. Germline trimming cut 5 bases from V and 0 bases from J; bases unmatched to any gene: 7. Germline values: CDR1 LNHDA, CDR2 SQIVND (reference sequence). The CDR3 spans 16 residues. This chain's CDR3 is CASSLSQGAMNTEAFF. Written as DNA, the CDR3 is TGTGCCAGTAGTTTATCACAGGGGGCGATGAACACTGAAGCTTTCTTT.

The gene calls are TRBV19 and TRBJ1-2; D is perhaps TRBD1 (5 bases). There are 13 residues in the CDR3. Germline CDR1 reads LNHDA; CDR2 reads SQIVND (reference sequence). The CDR3 spells CPKDGGDHYGYTF. The CDR3 nucleotides are TGTCCGAAGGACGGGGGGGACCACTATGGCTACACCTTC.

This clone appeared once. V and J are TRBV7-8 and TRBJ2-7; weak D call: TRBD1 (5 bases). V gave up 1 base and J gave up 3 bases, with 13 bases separating them. This CDR3 is 15 amino acids long. Germline V gives CDR1 SGHVS, CDR2 FQNEAQ. CDR3 amino acids: CASSLEAGRNYEQYF. The CDR3 coding sequence is TGTGCCAGCAGCTTAGAGGCAGGGCGCAACTACGAGCAGTACTTC. The variable domain in full, completed from reference TRBV7-8 and TRBJ2-7, reads GAGVSQSPRYKVAKRGQDVALRCDPISGHVSLFWYQQALGQGPEFLTYFQNEAQLDKSGLPSDRFFAERPEGSVSTLKIQRTQQEDSAVYLCASSLEAGRNYEQYFGPGTRLTVT.

The chain recombines TRBV7-2 with TRBJ2-1; 11 positions match TRBD1. The J segment lost 9 bases and the V segment lost 3 bases, leaving 10 bases of the junction unmatched. Germline CDR1 is SGHTA and CDR2 is FQGNSA. The CDR3 is 16 residues long. CDR3: CASSLGQGEISGEQFF. The CDR3 DNA follows: TGTGCCAGCAGCTTGGGACAGGGGGAAATAAGCGGTGAGCAGTTCTTC.